Detailed here is one T cell receptor beta chain. Antigen: not known. The data are from a study of T cell repertoires in cytomegalovirus infection. The overall study: CMV epitopes used comprised recently identified HLA-C-restricted ones and well-studied HLA-B-restricted ones.

TCRdb reanalysed the reads using MiXCR and keeps one entry per CDR3 protein. The table includes about 55,000 distinct CDR3 sequences, 15% to 25% detected once. Study conclusions and caveats: Cumulative frequency of public TCR beta families picked out carriers of CMV plus the relevant HLA.

CDR3 size: 15 residues. Germline assignment: CDR1 MNHEY and CDR2 SVGAGI. The ends lost 5 bases at V and 4 bases at J; junction bases unmatched: 4. The sequenced sample was CD8+ T cells from cultured PBMCs, obtained from culture after CMV antigen stimulation. The clonotype was recovered from a human donor in good health (CMV status not recorded). Some clones in this sample may be carry-over from other donors' samples. This chain links TRBV6-5 with TRBJ2-2; 10 nucleotides match TRBD1. CDR3: CASSLGQGITGELFF. CDR3 DNA sequence: TGTGCCAGCAGTCTGGGACAGGGGATCACCGGGGAGCTGTTTTTT.